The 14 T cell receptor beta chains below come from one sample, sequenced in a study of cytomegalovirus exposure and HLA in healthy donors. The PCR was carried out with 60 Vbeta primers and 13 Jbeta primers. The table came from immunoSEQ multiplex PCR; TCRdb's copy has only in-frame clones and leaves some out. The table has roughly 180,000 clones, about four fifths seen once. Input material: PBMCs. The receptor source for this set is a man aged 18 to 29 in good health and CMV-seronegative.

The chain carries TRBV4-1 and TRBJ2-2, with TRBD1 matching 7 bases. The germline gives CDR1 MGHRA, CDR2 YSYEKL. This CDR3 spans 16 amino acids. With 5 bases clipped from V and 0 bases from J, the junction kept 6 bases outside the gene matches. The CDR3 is CASSVRQGPNTGELFF. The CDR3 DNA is TGCGCCAGCAGCGTTAGACAGGGCCCGAACACCGGGGAGCTGTTTTTT.

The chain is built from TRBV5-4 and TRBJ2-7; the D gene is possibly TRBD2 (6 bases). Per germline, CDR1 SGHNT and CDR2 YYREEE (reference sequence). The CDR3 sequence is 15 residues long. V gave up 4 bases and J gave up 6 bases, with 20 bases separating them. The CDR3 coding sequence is TGTGCCAGCAGCAGGGGACCAGATACAGCGGGCGAGCAGTACTTC. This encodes CASSRGPDTAGEQYF.

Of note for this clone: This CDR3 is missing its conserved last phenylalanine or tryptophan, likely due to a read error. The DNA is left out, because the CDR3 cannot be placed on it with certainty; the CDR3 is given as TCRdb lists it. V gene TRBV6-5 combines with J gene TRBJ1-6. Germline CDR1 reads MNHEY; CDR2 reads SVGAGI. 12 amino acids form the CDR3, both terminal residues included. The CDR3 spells CASSVPGLQRAL.

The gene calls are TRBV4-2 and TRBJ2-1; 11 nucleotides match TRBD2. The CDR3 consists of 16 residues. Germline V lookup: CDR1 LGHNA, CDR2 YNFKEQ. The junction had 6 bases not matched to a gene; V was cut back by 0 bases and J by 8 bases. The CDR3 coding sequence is TGTGCCAGCAGCCAAGATAGCGGGAGGGCCTTCGATGAGCAGTTCTTC. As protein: CASSQDSGRAFDEQFF.

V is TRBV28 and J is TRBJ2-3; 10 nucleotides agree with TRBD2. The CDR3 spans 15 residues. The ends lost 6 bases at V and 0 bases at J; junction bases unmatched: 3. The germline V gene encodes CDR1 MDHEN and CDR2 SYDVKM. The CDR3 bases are TGTGCCAGCAGGACTAGCGGGTCTAGCACAGATACGCAGTATTTT. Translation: CASRTSGSSTDTQYF.

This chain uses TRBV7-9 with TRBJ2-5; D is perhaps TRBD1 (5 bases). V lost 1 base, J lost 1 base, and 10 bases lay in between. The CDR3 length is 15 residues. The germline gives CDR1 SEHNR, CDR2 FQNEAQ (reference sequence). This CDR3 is CASSLEGVRQETQYF. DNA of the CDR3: TGTGCCAGCAGCTTAGAAGGGGTGCGCCAAGAGACCCAGTACTTC.

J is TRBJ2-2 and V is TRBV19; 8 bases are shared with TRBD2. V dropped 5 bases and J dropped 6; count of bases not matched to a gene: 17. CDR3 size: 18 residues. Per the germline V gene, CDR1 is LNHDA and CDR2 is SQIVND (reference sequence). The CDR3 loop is CASSPNRWLDGRAGELFF. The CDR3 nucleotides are TGTGCCAGTAGTCCGAACAGGTGGCTAGACGGGAGGGCCGGGGAGCTGTTTTTT.

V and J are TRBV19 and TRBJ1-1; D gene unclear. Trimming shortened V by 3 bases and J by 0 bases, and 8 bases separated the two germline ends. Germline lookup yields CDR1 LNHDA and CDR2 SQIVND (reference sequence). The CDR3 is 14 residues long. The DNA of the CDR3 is TGTGCCAGTAGTATCGGGTCCGTGAACACTGAAGCTTTCTTT. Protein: CASSIGSVNTEAFF.

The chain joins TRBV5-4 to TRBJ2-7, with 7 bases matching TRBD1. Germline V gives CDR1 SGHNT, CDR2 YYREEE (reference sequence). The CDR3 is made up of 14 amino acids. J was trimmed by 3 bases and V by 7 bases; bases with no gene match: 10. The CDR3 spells CASEHTGVNYEQYF. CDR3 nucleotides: TGTGCCAGCGAGCACACAGGGGTAAACTACGAGCAGTACTTC.

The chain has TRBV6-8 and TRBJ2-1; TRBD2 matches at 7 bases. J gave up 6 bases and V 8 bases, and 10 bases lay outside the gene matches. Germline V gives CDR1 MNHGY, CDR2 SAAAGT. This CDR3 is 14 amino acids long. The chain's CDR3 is CASPGLRPFNEQFF. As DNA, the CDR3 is TGTGCCAGCCCGGGACTACGGCCCTTCAATGAGCAGTTCTTC.

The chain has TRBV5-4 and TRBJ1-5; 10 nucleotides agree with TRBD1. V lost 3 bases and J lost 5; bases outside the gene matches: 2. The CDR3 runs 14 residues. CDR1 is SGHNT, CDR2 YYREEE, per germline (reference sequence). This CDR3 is CASSSGQGDQPQHF. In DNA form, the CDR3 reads TGTGCCAGCAGCTCCGGACAGGGGGATCAGCCCCAGCATTTT.

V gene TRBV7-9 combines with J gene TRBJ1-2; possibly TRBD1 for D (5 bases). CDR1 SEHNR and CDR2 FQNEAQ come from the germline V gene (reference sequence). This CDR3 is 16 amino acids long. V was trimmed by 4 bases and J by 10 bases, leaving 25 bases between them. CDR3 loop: CASSWRDPRVGSDYTF. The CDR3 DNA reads TGTGCCAGCAGCTGGCGGGACCCTCGGGTGGGTTCCGACTACACCTTC.

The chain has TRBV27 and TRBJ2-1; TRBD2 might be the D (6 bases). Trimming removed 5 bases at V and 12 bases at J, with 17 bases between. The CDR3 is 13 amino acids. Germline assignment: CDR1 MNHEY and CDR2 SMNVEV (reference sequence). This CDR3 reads CASSPGTPLAQFF. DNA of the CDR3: TGTGCCAGCAGTCCGGGGACTCCCTTGGCGCAGTTCTTC.

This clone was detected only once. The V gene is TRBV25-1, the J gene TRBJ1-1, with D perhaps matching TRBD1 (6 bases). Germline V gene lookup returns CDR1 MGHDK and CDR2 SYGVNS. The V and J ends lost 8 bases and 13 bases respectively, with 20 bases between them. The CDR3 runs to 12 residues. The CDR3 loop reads CASGLGTRMVFF. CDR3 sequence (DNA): TGTGCCAGCGGATTAGGGACACGGATGGTTTTCTTT. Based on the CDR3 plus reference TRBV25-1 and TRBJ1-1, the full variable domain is EADIYQTPRYLVIGTGKKITLECSQTMGHDKMYWYQQDPGMELHLIHYSYGVNSTEKGDLSSESTVSRIRTEHFPLTLESARPSHTSQYLCASGLGTRMVFFGQGTRLTVV.